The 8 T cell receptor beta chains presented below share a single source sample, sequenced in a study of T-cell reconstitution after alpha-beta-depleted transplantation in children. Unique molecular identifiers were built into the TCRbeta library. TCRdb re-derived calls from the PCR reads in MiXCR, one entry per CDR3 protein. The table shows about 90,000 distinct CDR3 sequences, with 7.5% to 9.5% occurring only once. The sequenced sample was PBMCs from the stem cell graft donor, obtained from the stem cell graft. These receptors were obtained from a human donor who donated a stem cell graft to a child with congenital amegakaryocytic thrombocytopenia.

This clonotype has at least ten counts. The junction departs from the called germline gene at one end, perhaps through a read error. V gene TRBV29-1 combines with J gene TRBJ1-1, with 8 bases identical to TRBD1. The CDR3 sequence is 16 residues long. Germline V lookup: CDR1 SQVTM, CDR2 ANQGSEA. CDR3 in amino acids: CSVGVEGQETLKLSVF. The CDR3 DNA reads TGCAGCGTTGGGGTTGAGGGACAGGAGACACTGAAGCTGAGCGTCTTT.

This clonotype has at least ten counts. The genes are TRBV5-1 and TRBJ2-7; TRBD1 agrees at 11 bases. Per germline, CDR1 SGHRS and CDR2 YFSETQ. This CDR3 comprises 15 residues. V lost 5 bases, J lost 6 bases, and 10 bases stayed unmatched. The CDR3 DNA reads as TGCGCCAGCAGTGCACGAGCCGGGACAGGGGGCGAGCAGTACTTC. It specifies CASSARAGTGGEQYF.

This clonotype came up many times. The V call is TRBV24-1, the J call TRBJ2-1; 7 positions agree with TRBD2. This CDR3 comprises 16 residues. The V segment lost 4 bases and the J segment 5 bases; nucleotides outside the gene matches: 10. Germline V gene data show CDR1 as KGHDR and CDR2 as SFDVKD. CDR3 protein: CATSDPGGPYNNEQFF. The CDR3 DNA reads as TGTGCCACCAGTGACCCGGGAGGTCCCTATAACAATGAGCAGTTCTTC.

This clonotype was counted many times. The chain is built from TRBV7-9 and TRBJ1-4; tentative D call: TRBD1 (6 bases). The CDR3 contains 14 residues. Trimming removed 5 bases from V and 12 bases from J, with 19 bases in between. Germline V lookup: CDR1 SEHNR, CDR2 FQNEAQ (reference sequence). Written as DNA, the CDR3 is TGTGCCAGCAGCCTAGACAGGAGCCGATGGGAACTGTTTTTT. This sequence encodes CASSLDRSRWELFF.

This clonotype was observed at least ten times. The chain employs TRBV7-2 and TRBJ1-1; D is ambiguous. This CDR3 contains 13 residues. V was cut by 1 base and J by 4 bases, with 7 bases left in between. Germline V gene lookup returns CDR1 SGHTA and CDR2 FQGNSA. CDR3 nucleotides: TGTGCCAGCAGCTTAGGGAAGGGCACTGAAGCTTTCTTT. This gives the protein CASSLGKGTEAFF. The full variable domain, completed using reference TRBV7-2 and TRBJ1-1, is GAGVSQSPSNKVTEKGKDVELRCDPISGHTALYWYRQSLGQGLEFLIYFQGNSAPDKSGLPSDRFSAERTGGSVSTLTIQRTQQEDSAVYLCASSLGKGTEAFFGQGTRLTVV.

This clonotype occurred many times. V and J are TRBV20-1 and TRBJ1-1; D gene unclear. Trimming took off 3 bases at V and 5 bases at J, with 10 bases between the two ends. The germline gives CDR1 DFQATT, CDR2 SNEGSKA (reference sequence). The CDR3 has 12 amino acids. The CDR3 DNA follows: TGCAGTGCTAGCCGGCAATTAACTGAAGCTTTCTTT. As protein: CSASRQLTEAFF.

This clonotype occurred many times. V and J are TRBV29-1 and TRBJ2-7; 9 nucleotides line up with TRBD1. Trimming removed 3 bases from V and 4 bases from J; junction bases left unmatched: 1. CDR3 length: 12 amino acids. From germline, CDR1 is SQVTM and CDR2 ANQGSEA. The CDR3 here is CSVEGQGYEQYF. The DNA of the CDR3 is TGCAGCGTTGAGGGACAGGGATACGAGCAGTACTTC.

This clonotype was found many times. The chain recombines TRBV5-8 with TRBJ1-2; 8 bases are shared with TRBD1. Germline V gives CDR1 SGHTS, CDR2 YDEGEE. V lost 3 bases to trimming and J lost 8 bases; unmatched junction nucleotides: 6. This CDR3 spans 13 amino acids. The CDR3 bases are TGTGCCAGCAGCTCCCGGACAGGGTACGGCTACACCTTC. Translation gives CASSSRTGYGYTF.